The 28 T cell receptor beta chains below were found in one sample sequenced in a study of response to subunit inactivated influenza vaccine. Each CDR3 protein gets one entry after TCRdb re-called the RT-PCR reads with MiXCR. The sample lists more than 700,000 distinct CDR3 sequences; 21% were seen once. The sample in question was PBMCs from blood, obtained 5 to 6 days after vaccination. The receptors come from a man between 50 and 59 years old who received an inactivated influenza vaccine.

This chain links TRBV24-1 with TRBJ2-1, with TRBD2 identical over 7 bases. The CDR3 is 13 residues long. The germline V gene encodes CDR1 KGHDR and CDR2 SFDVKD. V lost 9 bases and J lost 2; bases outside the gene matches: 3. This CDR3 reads CATQRGPYNEQFF. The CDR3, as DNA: TGTGCCACCCAGCGGGGCCCCTACAATGAGCAGTTCTTC.

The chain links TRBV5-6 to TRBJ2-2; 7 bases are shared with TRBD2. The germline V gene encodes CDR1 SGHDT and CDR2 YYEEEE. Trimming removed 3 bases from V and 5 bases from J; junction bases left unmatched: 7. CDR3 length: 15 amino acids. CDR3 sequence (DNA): TGTGCCAGCAGCTCGGGACTACGCCAAACCGGGGAGCTGTTTTTT. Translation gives CASSSGLRQTGELFF. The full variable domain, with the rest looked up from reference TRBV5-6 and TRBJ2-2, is DAGVTQSPTHLIKTRGQQVTLRCSPKSGHDTVSWYQQALGQGPQFIFQYYEEEERQRGNFPDRFSGHQFPNYSSELNVNALLLGDSALYLCASSSGLRQTGELFFGEGSRLTVL.

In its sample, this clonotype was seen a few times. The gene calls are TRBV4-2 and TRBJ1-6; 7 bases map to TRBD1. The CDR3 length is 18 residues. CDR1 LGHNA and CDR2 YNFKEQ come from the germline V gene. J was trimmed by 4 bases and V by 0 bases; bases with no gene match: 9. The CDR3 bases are TGTGCCAGCAGCCAAGATGGGGCAGGGGGAAATTATAATTCACCCCTCCACTTT. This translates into CASSQDGAGGNYNSPLHF.

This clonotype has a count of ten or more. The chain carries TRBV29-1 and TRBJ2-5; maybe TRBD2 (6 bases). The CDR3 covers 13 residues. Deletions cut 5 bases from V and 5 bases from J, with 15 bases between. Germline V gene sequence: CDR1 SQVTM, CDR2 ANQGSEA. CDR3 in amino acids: CSVRGQGGETQYF. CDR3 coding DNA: TGCAGCGTTCGTGGGCAGGGAGGCGAGACCCAGTACTTC.

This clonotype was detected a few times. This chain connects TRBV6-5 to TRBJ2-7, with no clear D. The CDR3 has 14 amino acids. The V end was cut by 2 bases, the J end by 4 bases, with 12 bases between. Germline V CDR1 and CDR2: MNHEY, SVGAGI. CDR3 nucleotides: TGTGCCAGCAGTTACGCATCCCGGCCGTACGAGCAGTACTTC. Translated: CASSYASRPYEQYF.

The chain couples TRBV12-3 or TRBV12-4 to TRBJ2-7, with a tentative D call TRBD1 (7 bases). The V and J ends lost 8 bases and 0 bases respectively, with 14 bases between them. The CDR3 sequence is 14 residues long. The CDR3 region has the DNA TGTGCCAGCGGTAGGAGGGACAGCTCCTACGAGCAGTACTTC. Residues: CASGRRDSSYEQYF.

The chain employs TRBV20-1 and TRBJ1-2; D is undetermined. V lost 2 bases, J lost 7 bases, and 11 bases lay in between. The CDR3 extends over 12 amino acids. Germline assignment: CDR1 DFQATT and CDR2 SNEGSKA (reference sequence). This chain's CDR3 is CSARRLGSGYTF. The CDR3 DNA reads TGCAGTGCTAGACGGCTGGGGAGTGGCTACACCTTC.

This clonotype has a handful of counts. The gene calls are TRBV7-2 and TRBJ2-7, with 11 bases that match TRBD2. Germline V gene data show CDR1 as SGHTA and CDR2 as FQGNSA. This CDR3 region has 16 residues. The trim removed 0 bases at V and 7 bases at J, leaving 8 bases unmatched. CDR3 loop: CASSLAFSGRAEEQYF. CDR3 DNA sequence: TGTGCCAGCAGCTTAGCCTTTAGCGGGAGGGCCGAGGAGCAGTACTTC.

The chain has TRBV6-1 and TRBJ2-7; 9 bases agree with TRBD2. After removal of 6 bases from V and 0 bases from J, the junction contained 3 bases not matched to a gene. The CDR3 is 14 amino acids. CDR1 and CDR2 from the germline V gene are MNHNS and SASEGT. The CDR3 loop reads CASRRTSDSYEQYF. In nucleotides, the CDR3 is TGTGCCAGCAGAAGGACTAGCGACTCCTACGAGCAGTACTTC.

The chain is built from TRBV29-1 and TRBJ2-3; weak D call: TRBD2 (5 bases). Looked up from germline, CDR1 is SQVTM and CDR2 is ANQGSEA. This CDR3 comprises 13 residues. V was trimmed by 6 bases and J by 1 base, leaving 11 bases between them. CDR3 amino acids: CSVGLSGTDTQYF. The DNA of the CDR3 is TGCAGCGTCGGACTGAGCGGCACAGATACGCAGTATTTT.

CDR3 region: CASSQEWKSYEQYF. DNA of the CDR3: TGTGCCAGCAGCCAAGAGTGGAAGTCCTACGAGCAGTACTTC. This chain connects TRBV3-1 to TRBJ2-7; D is uncertain. The CDR3 contains 14 residues. V was clipped by 0 bases and J by 1 base, with 7 bases between them. Germline V lookup: CDR1 LGHDT, CDR2 YNNKEL (reference sequence).

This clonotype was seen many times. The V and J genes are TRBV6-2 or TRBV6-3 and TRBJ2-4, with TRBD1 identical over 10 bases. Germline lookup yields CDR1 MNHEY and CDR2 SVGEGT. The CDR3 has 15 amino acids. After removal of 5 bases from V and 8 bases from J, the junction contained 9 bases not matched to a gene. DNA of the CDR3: TGTGCCAGCAGTGTCTGGGACAGGGGTTTGGACATTCAGTACTTC. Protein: CASSVWDRGLDIQYF.

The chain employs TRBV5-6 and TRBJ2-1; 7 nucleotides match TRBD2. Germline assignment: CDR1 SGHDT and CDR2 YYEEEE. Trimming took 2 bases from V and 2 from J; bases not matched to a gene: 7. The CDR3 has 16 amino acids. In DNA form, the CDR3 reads TGTGCCAGCAGCTTAACCCTGGCGGGGGCCTACAATGAGCAGTTCTTC. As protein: CASSLTLAGAYNEQFF.

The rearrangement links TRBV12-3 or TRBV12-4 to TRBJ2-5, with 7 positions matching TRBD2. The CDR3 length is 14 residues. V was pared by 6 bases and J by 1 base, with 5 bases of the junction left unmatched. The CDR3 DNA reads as TGTGCCAGCAGATCTCAGCGGGGCCAAGAGACCCAGTACTTC. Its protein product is CASRSQRGQETQYF.

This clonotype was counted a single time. This chain's CDR3 is CSAKGAYEQYF. For the CDR3, the DNA is TGCAGTGCCAAAGGGGCCTACGAGCAGTACTTC. This chain uses TRBV20-1 with TRBJ2-7, with D possibly being TRBD1 (5 bases). Deletions cut 6 bases from V and 2 bases from J, with 8 bases between. Germline V CDR1 and CDR2: DFQATT, SNEGSKA (reference sequence). CDR3 length: 11 residues.

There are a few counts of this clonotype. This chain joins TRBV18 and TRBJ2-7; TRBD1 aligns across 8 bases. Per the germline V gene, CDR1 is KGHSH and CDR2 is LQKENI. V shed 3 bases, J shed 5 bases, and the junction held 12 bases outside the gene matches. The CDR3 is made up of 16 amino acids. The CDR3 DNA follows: TGTGCCAGCTCACCGGACAGGGAAGTTGGGCTACACGAGCAGTACTTC. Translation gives CASSPDREVGLHEQYF.

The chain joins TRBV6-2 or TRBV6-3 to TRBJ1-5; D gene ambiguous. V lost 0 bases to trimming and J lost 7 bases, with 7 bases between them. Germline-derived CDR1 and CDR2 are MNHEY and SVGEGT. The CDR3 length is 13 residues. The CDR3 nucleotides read TGTGCCAGCAGTTACTCGACTAGGCAGCCCCAGCATTTT. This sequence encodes CASSYSTRQPQHF.

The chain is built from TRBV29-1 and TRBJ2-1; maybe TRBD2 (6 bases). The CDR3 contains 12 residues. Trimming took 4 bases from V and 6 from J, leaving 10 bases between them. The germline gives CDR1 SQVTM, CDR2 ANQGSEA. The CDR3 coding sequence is TGCAGCGTTGTAGGGACTCCCAATGAGCAGTTCTTC. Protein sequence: CSVVGTPNEQFF.

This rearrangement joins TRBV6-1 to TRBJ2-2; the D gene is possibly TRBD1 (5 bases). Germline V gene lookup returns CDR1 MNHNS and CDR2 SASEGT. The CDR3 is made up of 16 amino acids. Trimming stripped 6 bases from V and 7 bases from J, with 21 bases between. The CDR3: CASRQGPYGLDGELFF. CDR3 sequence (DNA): TGTGCCAGCAGGCAGGGTCCCTACGGGTTAGACGGGGAGCTGTTTTTT.

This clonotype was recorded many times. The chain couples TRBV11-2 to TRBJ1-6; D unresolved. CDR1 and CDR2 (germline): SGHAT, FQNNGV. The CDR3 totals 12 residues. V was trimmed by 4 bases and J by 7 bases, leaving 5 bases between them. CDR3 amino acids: CASSSLNSPLHF. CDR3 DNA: TGTGCCAGCAGCTCTTTAAATTCACCCCTCCACTTT.

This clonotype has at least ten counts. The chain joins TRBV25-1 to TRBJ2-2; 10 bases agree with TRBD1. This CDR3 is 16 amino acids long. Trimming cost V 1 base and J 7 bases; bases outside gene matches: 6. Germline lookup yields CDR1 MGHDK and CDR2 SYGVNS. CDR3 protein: CASSESVGQGLGELFF. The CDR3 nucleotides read TGTGCCAGCAGTGAATCCGTGGGACAGGGGCTCGGGGAGCTGTTTTTT.

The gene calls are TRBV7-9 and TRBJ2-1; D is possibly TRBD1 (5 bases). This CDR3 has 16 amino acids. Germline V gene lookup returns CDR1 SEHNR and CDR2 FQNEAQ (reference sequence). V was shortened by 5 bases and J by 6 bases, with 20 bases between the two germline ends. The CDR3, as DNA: TGTGCCAGCAGCCCAGGGTGGGTTTTAGGAACCAATGAGCAGTTCTTC. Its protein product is CASSPGWVLGTNEQFF.

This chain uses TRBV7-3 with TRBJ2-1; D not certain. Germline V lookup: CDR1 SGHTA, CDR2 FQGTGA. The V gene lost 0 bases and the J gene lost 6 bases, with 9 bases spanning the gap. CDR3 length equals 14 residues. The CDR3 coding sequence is TGTGCCAGCAGCTTAACGGGCCCCTCCAATGAGCAGTTCTTC. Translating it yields CASSLTGPSNEQFF.

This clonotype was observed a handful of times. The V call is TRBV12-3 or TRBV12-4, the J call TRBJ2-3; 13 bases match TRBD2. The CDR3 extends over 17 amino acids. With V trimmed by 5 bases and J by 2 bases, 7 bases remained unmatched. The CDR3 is CASSPGLAGIYTDTQYF. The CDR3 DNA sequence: TGTGCCAGCAGTCCGGGACTAGCGGGGATATACACAGATACGCAGTATTTT.

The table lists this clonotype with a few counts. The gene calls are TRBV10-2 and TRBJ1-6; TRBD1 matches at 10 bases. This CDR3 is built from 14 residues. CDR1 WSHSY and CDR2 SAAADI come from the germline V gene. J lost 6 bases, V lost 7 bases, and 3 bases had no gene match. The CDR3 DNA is TGCGCCAGCACCGGGACAGGGGTTAATTCACCCCTCCACTTT. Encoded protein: CASTGTGVNSPLHF.

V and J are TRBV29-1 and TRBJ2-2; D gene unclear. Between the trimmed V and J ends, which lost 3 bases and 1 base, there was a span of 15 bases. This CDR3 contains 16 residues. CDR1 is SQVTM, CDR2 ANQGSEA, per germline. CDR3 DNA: TGCAGCGTTGAGACCCAATCACTCTTGAACACCGGGGAGCTGTTTTTT. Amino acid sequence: CSVETQSLLNTGELFF.

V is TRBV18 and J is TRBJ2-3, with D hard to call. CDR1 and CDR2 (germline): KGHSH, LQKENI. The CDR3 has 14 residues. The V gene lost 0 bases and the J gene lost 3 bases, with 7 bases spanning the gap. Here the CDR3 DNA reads TGTGCCAGCTCACCACCAACTAAAACAGATACGCAGTATTTT. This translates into CASSPPTKTDTQYF. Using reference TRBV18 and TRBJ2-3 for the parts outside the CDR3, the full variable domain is NAGVMQNPRHLVRRRGQEARLRCSPMKGHSHVYWYRQLPEEGLKFMVYLQKENIIDESGMPKERFSAEFPKEGPSILRIQQVVRGDSAAYFCASSPPTKTDTQYFGPGTRLTVL.

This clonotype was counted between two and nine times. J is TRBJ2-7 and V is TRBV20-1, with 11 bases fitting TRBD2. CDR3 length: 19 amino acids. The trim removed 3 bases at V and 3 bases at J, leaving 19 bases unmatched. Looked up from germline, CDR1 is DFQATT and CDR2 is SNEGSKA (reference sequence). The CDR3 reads CSARASGGPISARFYEQYF. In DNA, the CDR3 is TGCAGTGCTAGGGCTAGCGGGGGGCCCATTTCGGCTCGATTCTACGAGCAGTACTTC.